The rows below give T cell receptor beta chains drawn from one sample of a study of graft-versus-host responses after intestinal transplantation. Only in-frame clones appear in the TCRdb table, and some are missing; sequencing was by immunoSEQ multiplex PCR. The data show several thousand clones, about 30% seen once. The sequencing here drew on alloreactive CD8+ T cells from a mixed lymphocyte reaction culture, taken before transplantation. All receptors derive from a human patient who was an organ donor for intestinal transplantation. The CDR3 runs from the conserved cysteine through the conserved F or W. The D gene is left open where the match is weak. Clone size is given for some rows only: seen once, a few or many times, or a class if the clone is expanded.

TRBV5-1	-	TRBJ2-6	-	TGCGCCAGCAGCCGGAGGTATCTCTCTGGGGCCAACGTCCTGACTTTC	CASSRRYLSGANVLTF
TRBV23-1	medium-sized	TRBJ1-5	TRBD1	TGCGCCAGCACTCAGGGGGGGTATAGCAATCAGCCCCAGCATTTT	CASTQGGYSNQPQHF
TRBV29-1	once	TRBJ1-1	-	TGCAGCGTCAGGGATTTGAACACTGAAGCTTTCTTT	CSVRDLNTEAFF
TRBV28	medium-sized	TRBJ1-2	TRBD1	TGTGCCAGCAGTCATCCCTTCCGGGACAGCTCCCCAAATCCTAACTATGGCTACACCTTC	CASSHPFRDSSPNPNYGYTF
TRBV7-8	medium-sized	TRBJ2-5	TRBD2	TGTGCCAGCAGCTTAGCGGCGAGCGGGGGGGCCCGCGCCCAAGAGACCCAGTACTTC	CASSLAASGGARAQETQYF
TRBV13	medium-sized	TRBJ1-3	-	TGTGCCAGCAGGCCACGGGGGGAAAGCTCTGGAAACACCATATATTTT	CASRPRGESSGNTIYF
TRBV6-6	few	TRBJ2-1	TRBD1	TGTGCCAGCAGCATGACAGGGGTTGAGCAGTTCTTC	CASSMTGVEQFF
TRBV7-9	-	TRBJ1-2	-	TGTGCCAGCAGCTTAGTAGTCAGGTTCAGATTTGGCTACACCTTC	CASSLVVRFRFGYTF
TRBV5-1	-	TRBJ1-5	-	TGCGCCAGCAGCTCAGGACTGATCAATCAGCCCCAGCATTTT	CASSSGLINQPQHF
TRBV7-9	-	TRBJ2-1	-	TGTGCCAGCAGCCCAGTTCGGGGAACTGGTGAGCAGTTCTTC	CASSPVRGTGEQFF
TRBV9	medium-sized	TRBJ1-2	TRBD1	TGTGCCAGCAGCGATGATGCCCGGGACAGTATTACTGGCTACACCTTC	CASSDDARDSITGYTF
TRBV6-1	-	TRBJ1-1	-	TGTGCCAGCAGTGAATCCCTGGGTCGGGGAAACACTGAAGCTTTCTTT	CASSESLGRGNTEAFF
TRBV29-1	-	TRBJ2-3	-	TGCAGCGTTCCCGGGACTAGCACAGATACGCAGTATTTT	CSVPGTSTDTQYF
TRBV6-1	medium-sized	TRBJ1-6	TRBD1	TGTGCCAGCAGGGTAAACAGGGGGCGCATCACACCCCTCCACTTT	CASRVNRGRITPLHF
TRBV6-4	-	TRBJ2-3	TRBD1	TGTGCCAGCAGTTCGGACAGGGACACAGATACGCAGTATTTT	CASSSDRDTDTQYF
TRBV6-4	many	TRBJ2-1	-	TGTGCCAGCAGTGACTCTCCCGACAGGGAGCAGTTCTTC	CASSDSPDREQFF
TRBV7-9	medium-sized	TRBJ1-4	-	TGTGCCAGCAGCTTAGTGGGCTCAACTAATGAAAAACTGTTTTTT	CASSLVGSTNEKLFF
TRBV4-1	-	TRBJ2-1	TRBD1	TGTGCCAGCAGCCAGGTCTTACAGGGGTCCTACAATGAGCAGTTCTTC	CASSQVLQGSYNEQFF
TRBV29-1	large	TRBJ1-3	-	TGCAGCGTTGACCCCGGAGAAGGAAACACCATATATTTT	CSVDPGEGNTIYF
TRBV19	-	TRBJ2-1	TRBD1	TGTGCCAGTAGTGTCGGACAGGGAACCTACAATGAGCAGTTCTTC	CASSVGQGTYNEQFF
TRBV9	-	TRBJ1-2	-	TGTGCCAGCAGCTCCTCCTGGGAGGGATCGGCCTATGGCTACACCTTC	CASSSSWEGSAYGYTF
TRBV27	once	TRBJ1-5	-	TGTGCCAGCAGTTTCCGGTCCAATCAGCCCCAGCATTTT	CASSFRSNQPQHF
TRBV19	few	TRBJ2-1	-	TGTGCCAGTAGGCGACCCCTAGGTGCATTCCAGGGGAGTGAGCAGTTCTTC	CASRRPLGAFQGSEQFF
TRBV9	-	TRBJ2-1	TRBD2	TGTGCCAGCAGCTACTACGGGGGAGGGAAAAATGAGCAGTTCTTC	CASSYYGGGKNEQFF
TRBV9	few	TRBJ1-3	-	TGTGCCAGCAGCGCCCAGGGTACCGGAAACACCATATATTTT	CASSAQGTGNTIYF
TRBV7-2	-	TRBJ2-1	-	TGTGCCAGCAGCTTAGGAGGTGGCAATGAGCAGTTCTTC	CASSLGGGNEQFF
TRBV28	few	TRBJ1-2	TRBD1	TGTGCCAGCAGTTTATCCGGGACAGGGGGTCTCGGCTACACCTTC	CASSLSGTGGLGYTF
TRBV9	-	TRBJ1-2	-	TGTGCCAGCATTTCCCCCTGGGGGGGTTGGAGCTATGGCTACACCTTC	CASISPWGGWSYGYTF